This T cell receptor beta chain derives from a study of esophageal squamous cell carcinoma under preoperative chemotherapy. TCRdb ran MiXCR on the PCR reads and lists one entry per CDR3 protein. The sample has fewer than 40,000 distinct CDR3 sequences; approximately 50% are singletons. Worth noting for this clonotype: As yet, its antigen is unknown.

As to time point: before preoperative PTX-NDP chemotherapy. Patients received paclitaxel-nedaplatin as preoperative chemotherapy before surgery. Regarding the study as a whole: Paclitaxel-nedaplatin therapy caused immediate, substantial clonotype frequency changes.

Unmatched junction bases numbered 12, after V lost 6 bases and J lost 11 bases. From germline, CDR1 is LGHNT and CDR2 FRNRAP. This CDR3 spans 13 amino acids. Sampling took place from a patient given preoperative chemotherapy. The J gene is TRBJ2-5, the V gene TRBV12-5, with 7 bases identical to TRBD1. This sequence originates from a human donor with esophageal squamous cell carcinoma. The donor label of this sample is uncertain. CDR3 region: CASGGTAGTKQYF. The CDR3 region has the DNA TGTGCTAGTGGAGGGACAGCAGGTACGAAGCAGTACTTC.